This T cell receptor (beta chain) is from a study of cytomegalovirus exposure and HLA in healthy donors. Study-wide results and limits: Rarity marked most TCR sequences, yet some public TCRs occurred in many donors. A previous analysis found most TCR beta V segments productive roughly 90% or roughly 30% of the time.

The germline CDR1 and CDR2 sequences are SGHRS and YFSETQ. This CDR3 comprises 14 residues. Trimming took 4 bases from V and 6 from J; bases not matched to a gene: 8. Vbeta (60) and Jbeta (13) primers were used in the PCR. Clones were sequenced by immunoSEQ multiplex PCR, and TCRdb holds only the in-frame ones, with some missing. The sample lists 250,000 to 350,000 clones, roughly 89% occurring once. This clone appeared a single time. Antigen: not known. The specimen sequenced was PBMCs. This chain connects TRBV5-1 to TRBJ2-7; 9 bases are shared with TRBD1. This receptor was taken from a man between 35 and 55 years old in good health and CMV-seropositive. CDR3 nucleotide sequence: TGCGCCAGCAGCCTGGTACAGGGGGCAAGCGAGCAGTACTTC. It yields the protein CASSLVQGASEQYF.